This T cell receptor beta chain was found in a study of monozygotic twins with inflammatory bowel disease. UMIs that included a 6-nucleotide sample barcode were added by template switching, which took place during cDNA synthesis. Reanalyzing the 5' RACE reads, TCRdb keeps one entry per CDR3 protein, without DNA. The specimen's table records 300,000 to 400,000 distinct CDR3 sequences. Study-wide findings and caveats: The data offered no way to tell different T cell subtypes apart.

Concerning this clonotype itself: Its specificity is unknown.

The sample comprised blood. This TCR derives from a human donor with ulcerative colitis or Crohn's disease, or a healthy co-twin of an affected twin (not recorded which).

The CDR3 sequence is CASSLTTGTNTEAFF. The chain joins TRBV5-5 to TRBJ1-1; checking the TCRdb D call of TRBD1 is not possible without DNA. CDR1 SGHKS and CDR2 YYEKEE come from the germline V gene (reference sequence). The CDR3 has 15 amino acids. The full variable domain, in which reference TRBV5-5 and TRBJ1-1 provide the parts outside the CDR3, is DAGVTQSPTHLIKTRGQQVTLRCSPISGHKSVSWYQQVLGQGPQFIFQYYEKEERGRGNFPDRFSARQFPNYSSELNVNALLLGDSALYLCASSLTTGTNTEAFFGQGTRLTVV.